These T cell receptor beta chains were read from a single sample in a study of T cell changes during pregnancy in multiple sclerosis. The protocol was immunoSEQ multiplex PCR, while the TCRdb copy is restricted to in-frame clones and leaves out a portion. The sample lists over 50,000 clones, about 90% seen once, with 0.8% to 0.9% in the top ten. The sequenced sample was peripheral blood, obtained in the first trimester of pregnancy. The source of these receptors is a female donor in good health, enrolled as a control in a pregnancy study. Both conserved end residues are part of each CDR3. A D gene is named only where the DNA matches it firmly. Rows may omit the clone size; those that give it use once, few, many or a size class.

TGTGCCAGCACTCAGACAAATATCAATTCACCCCTCCACTTT,CASTQTNINSPLHF,NA,TRBV2,TRBJ1-6,once,14
TGTGCCAGCAGCCGAAAGACAGGGAAAGAGACCCAGTACTTC,CASSRKTGKETQYF,TRBD1,TRBV5-4,TRBJ2-5,once,14
TGTGCCAGCAGCTTAGGACTAGCGGGGAGCACCGGGGAGCTGTTTTTT,CASSLGLAGSTGELFF,TRBD2,TRBV7-3,TRBJ2-2,once,16
TGTGCCAGCAGCTCTGGGGGACAGAACGAAAAACTGTTTTTT,CASSSGGQNEKLFF,TRBD1,TRBV5-4,TRBJ1-4,NA,14
TGCGCCAGCAGCTTGTACGGCAGGGGGGACACTGAAGCTTTCTTT,CASSLYGRGDTEAFF,TRBD1,TRBV5-1,TRBJ1-1,NA,15
TGTGCCAGCAGCCACCCAACGCAGGGGTTCGGCTACACCTTC,CASSHPTQGFGYTF,NA,TRBV14,TRBJ1-2,NA,14
TGTGCCAGCAGCTCCAGCGGGGGGATCACAGATACGCAGTATTTT,CASSSSGGITDTQYF,TRBD2,TRBV7-3,TRBJ2-3,NA,15
TGCGCCAGCAGCTTGGCTAGCGGGGGGGCAGATACGCAGTATTTT,CASSLASGGADTQYF,TRBD2,TRBV5-1,TRBJ2-3,NA,15
TGTGCCAGTAGTACTGACCTGTTGACAGGGGGCGAAGCTTTCTTT,CASSTDLLTGGEAFF,TRBD1,TRBV19,TRBJ1-1,NA,15
TGTGCCAGCAGCTTAGTTTATGGACAGAATTTAAAGGGCGTCTACACCTTC,CASSLVYGQNLKGVYTF,NA,TRBV7-8,TRBJ1-2,NA,17
TGTGCCATCTCAAGGATGGACAGCGATAATTCACCCCTCCACTTT,CAISRMDSDNSPLHF,NA,TRBV7-2,TRBJ1-6,NA,15
TGTGCCAGCTCAATCCAGCGGGGATTTGGCGGGGAGCTGTTTTTT,CASSIQRGFGGELFF,TRBD2,TRBV19,TRBJ2-2,NA,15
TGTGCCAGCAGCCACCTGGGACAGCTCTATGGCTACACCTTC,CASSHLGQLYGYTF,TRBD1,TRBV11-1,TRBJ1-2,NA,14
TGTGCCAGTAGTATGATAGTCCAGGGTGGGTATCAGCCCCAGCATTTT,CASSMIVQGGYQPQHF,NA,TRBV19,TRBJ1-5,NA,16
TGTGCCAGCAGCTTAGTAGGGGTGGATCAGCCCCAGCATTTT,CASSLVGVDQPQHF,NA,TRBV7-8,TRBJ1-5,NA,14
TGTGCCAGCAGTTACACCACAGGGATCACTGAAGCTTTCTTT,CASSYTTGITEAFF,NA,TRBV6-5,TRBJ1-1,once,14
TGTGCCAGCAGTGTCAGGGGAGACACTGAAGCTTTCTTT,CASSVRGDTEAFF,NA,TRBV6-4,TRBJ1-1,NA,13
TGTGCCAGTAGTATTTTCGCCGGACTAGCGGGGGGGCCAGCAGGAGAGACCCAGTACTTC,CASSIFAGLAGGPAGETQYF,TRBD2,TRBV19,TRBJ2-5,NA,20
TGTGCCAGCAGCTTAATAGCGGGGGACACAGATACGCAGTATTTT,CASSLIAGDTDTQYF,TRBD2,TRBV7-2,TRBJ2-3,NA,15
TGTGCCAGCAGCTTACAGGGGTCCTCTGGAAACACCATATATTTT,CASSLQGSSGNTIYF,NA,TRBV7-3,TRBJ1-3,NA,15
TGTGCCAGCAGCTTATTCAGGGGCACTAACTCACCCCTCCACTTT,CASSLFRGTNSPLHF,NA,TRBV11-2,TRBJ1-6,NA,15
TGCGCCAGCAGCCAAGCGGGACAGGCCTACGAGCAGTACTTC,CASSQAGQAYEQYF,TRBD1,TRBV4-1,TRBJ2-7,NA,14
TGTGCCATCAGGGAAGACAGTAGCAATCAGCCCCAGCATTTT,CAIREDSSNQPQHF,NA,TRBV10-3,TRBJ1-5,NA,14
TGTGCCAGTAGTTTCGCTAGCGGGGGGGCCAGGGAGCAGTTCTTC,CASSFASGGAREQFF,TRBD2,TRBV19,TRBJ2-1,NA,15
TGCGCCAGCAGCTTGGAGGGGACAGGGGAAGGCTATGGCTACACCTTC,CASSLEGTGEGYGYTF,TRBD1,TRBV5-1,TRBJ1-2,NA,16
TGTGCCATCTTGACTAGCGGGGATGAAACCCAGTACTTC,CAILTSGDETQYF,TRBD2,TRBV6-1,TRBJ2-5,NA,13
TGTGCCAGCAGCTATAGGATACAGTCCAATGGCTACACCTTC,CASSYRIQSNGYTF,NA,TRBV7-2,TRBJ1-2,NA,14
TGTGCCTGGAGTGGAGGGCAGGAGGGTGGCTACACCTTC,CAWSGGQEGGYTF,NA,TRBV30,TRBJ1-2,NA,13